This T cell receptor (beta chain) was identified during a study of CD8+ T cells in alopecia areata. Extraction of RNA preceded its reverse transcription into cDNA, which served as the sequencing template. The repertoire was sequenced with immunoSEQ multiplex PCR; TCRdb's copy has only in-frame clones and lacks some. This table holds about 120,000 clones, roughly 68% found once. The germline V and J ends were trimmed by 2 bases and 11 bases, with 16 bases remaining between them. This CDR3 has 14 residues. Germline CDR1 MNHEY, CDR2 SVGAGI. Source material: CD4+ T cells sorted from blood. This clonotype was obtained from a human donor in good health. The V call is TRBV6-5, the J call TRBJ1-5, with a weak D call TRBD1 (5 bases). CDR3 DNA sequence: TGTGCCAGCAGTTACGGGGCAGGGTCTCGGTCCCAGCATTTT. It translates to CASSYGAGSRSQHF.